These T cell receptor beta chains were read from a single sample in a study of monozygotic twins with inflammatory bowel disease. TCRdb re-called the 5' RACE reads and shows each CDR3 protein once, DNA omitted. The ten most abundant clones cover around 12% of a sample with more than 85,000 distinct CDR3 sequences. Sequencing was done on a sample of blood. All receptors come from a human donor with ulcerative colitis or Crohn's disease, or a healthy co-twin of an affected twin (not recorded which). Each CDR3 is given with its conserved first and last residue.

J gene | V gene | CDR3 protein
TRBJ2-3 | TRBV20-1 | CSAPRTSTDTQYF
TRBJ2-5 | TRBV3-1 | CASSQDWRTGRETQYF
TRBJ2-6 | TRBV11-2 | CASSLDTLAGDSGANVLTF
TRBJ2-1 | TRBV27 | CASSFQTYNEQFF
TRBJ2-5 | TRBV7-9 | CASASRPDREIYETQYF
TRBJ2-3 | TRBV27 | CASSFGTRISDTQYF
TRBJ2-1 | TRBV29-1 | CSGGTGVLNEQFF
TRBJ2-1 | TRBV20-1 | CSAREEGGWYNEQFF
TRBJ2-5 | TRBV7-3 | CASSFHRQETQYF
TRBJ1-5 | TRBV20-1 | CSASLPDVPGGHF
TRBJ2-1 | TRBV20-1 | CSARKPGAGGEQLF
TRBJ2-3 | TRBV20-1 | CSAQAGPSTDTQYF
TRBJ2-4 | TRBV10-2 | CASSRRGSGVAKNIQYF
TRBJ2-5 | TRBV20-1 | CSAREPVVQETQYF
TRBJ1-6 | TRBV9 | CASARRSRDNSPLHF
TRBJ1-4 | TRBV28 | CATSDWEVKLFF
TRBJ2-4 | TRBV3-1 | CASSRWDGASVAKNIQYF
TRBJ1-4 | TRBV10-3 | CAISDPVLGKALFF
TRBJ2-3 | TRBV10-3 | CAIRTSGTSTDTQYF
TRBJ1-6 | TRBV20-1 | CSARAGQRNSPLHF